The clone carrying this T cell receptor (beta chain) was observed a few times. Its antigen is unidentified. Indicated time point: persistent/refractory GD, antithyroid drugs over 5 years with positive TRAb. The TCR library was made from RNA extracted from PBMCs. A volume of approximately 9 milliliters of peripheral blood was collected in EDTA tubes. The data are from a study of regulatory T cells in long-lasting Graves disease. Findings and limits, study-wide: Persistent patients had a count of shared public clonotypes (approximately 2,700) that exceeded that of new patients (about 970).

CDR3 size: 17 residues. The V gene's germline CDR1 is MNHNS and CDR2 SASEGT. The trim removed 6 bases at V and 1 base at J, leaving 12 bases unmatched. Building the TCR beta libraries relied on iRepertoire HTBI primers, and CDR3 regions underwent Arm-PCR. Each CDR3 protein gets one entry after TCRdb re-called the multiplex PCR reads with MiXCR. The sample contains around 400,000 distinct CDR3 sequences, 23% of which appear only once. The sample consisted of peripheral blood mononuclear cells (PBMCs), taken when the disease was refractory, from a patient treated with antithyroid drugs. The rearrangement uses TRBV6-1 and TRBJ2-3, with TRBD2 matching 8 bases. This receptor was taken from a female donor with Graves disease. Here the CDR3 reads CASSQRGTSVGTDTQYF. CDR3 DNA: TGTGCCAGCAGCCAAAGGGGGACTAGTGTAGGCACAGATACGCAGTATTTT.